The next 17 T cell receptor beta chains were all read from a single sample in a study of blood T cell repertoires in COVID-19. Libraries were prepared by immunoSEQ multiplex PCR; TCRdb keeps only in-frame clonotypes and omits some of them. The sample holds roughly 100,000 clones, around 90% seen once. The specimen was peripheral blood. These receptor sequences come from a man aged 50 to 59 in a cohort sampled during active COVID-19.

The chain is built from TRBV6-5 and TRBJ1-3; D gene ambiguous. In germline, CDR1 is MNHEY, CDR2 SVGAGI. Trimming left V 5 bases short and J 3 bases short, with 11 bases between. CDR3 size: 14 residues. CDR3 amino acids: CASSRGLDGNTIYF. The CDR3 nucleotides are TGTGCCAGCAGTCGAGGCCTCGATGGAAACACCATATATTTT.

The rearrangement links TRBV3-1 (or the pseudogene TRBV3-2) to TRBJ2-6; maybe TRBD1 (6 bases). Germline CDR1 and CDR2: LGHDT and YNNKEL (reference sequence). The length of the CDR3 is 18 residues. The ends were cut back, 8 bases at V and 1 base at J, with 21 bases in the middle. The CDR3 loop reads CASGYRVGAPSGANVLTF. In DNA, the CDR3 is TGTGCCAGCGGATACAGGGTGGGCGCGCCGTCTGGGGCCAACGTCCTGACTTTC.

J is TRBJ1-1 and V is TRBV5-1; tentatively, D is TRBD1 (5 bases). The CDR3 has 14 residues. Germline CDR1 is SGHRS and CDR2 is YFSETQ. Trimming stripped 6 bases from V and 3 bases from J, with 15 bases between. The CDR3 DNA is TGCGCCAGCACCCTACTCGGGGGGGACACTGAAGCTTTCTTT. Residues: CASTLLGGDTEAFF.

This chain joins TRBV6-1 and TRBJ2-7; D may be TRBD1 (5 bases). Germline CDR1 MNHNS, CDR2 SASEGT. V was shortened by 2 bases and J by 4 bases, with 12 bases between the two germline ends. There are 14 residues in the CDR3. The CDR3 loop is CASSERSRTYEQYV. The CDR3 DNA is TGTGCCAGCAGTGAAAGGTCAAGGACATACGAGCAGTACGTC.

This chain uses TRBV6-5 with TRBJ1-6, with TRBD1 as a possible D gene (6 bases). The CDR3 length is 15 residues. The V gene lost 0 bases and the J gene lost 9 bases, with 12 bases spanning the gap. Germline assignment: CDR1 MNHEY and CDR2 SVGAGI. CDR3 nucleotide sequence: TGTGCCAGCAGTTACTCGAACCCAGGGGTTTCACCCCTCCACTTT. Amino acids: CASSYSNPGVSPLHF.

The gene calls are TRBV24-1 and TRBJ1-2; D is uncertain. Trimming shortened V by 4 bases and J by 1 base, and 6 bases separated the two germline ends. Germline values: CDR1 KGHDR, CDR2 SFDVKD. CDR3 size: 13 residues. CDR3 amino acids: CATSDSINYGYTF. CDR3 coding DNA: TGTGCCACCAGTGACAGTATTAACTATGGCTACACCTTC.

The V and J genes are TRBV11-2 and TRBJ2-7; D unclear. CDR3 length equals 14 residues. The germline V gene encodes CDR1 SGHAT and CDR2 FQNNGV. The V end was cut by 1 base, the J end by 1 base, with 8 bases between. This CDR3 is CASSLAQKSYEQYV. DNA of the CDR3: TGTGCCAGCAGCTTAGCCCAGAAATCCTACGAGCAGTACGTC.

V and J are TRBV7-9 and TRBJ2-7; 9 bases agree with TRBD1. The trim removed 4 bases at V and 3 bases at J, leaving 7 bases unmatched. This CDR3 region has 15 residues. Per germline, CDR1 SEHNR and CDR2 FQNEAQ (reference sequence). CDR3 nucleotide sequence: TGTGCCAGCAGCTACGGGGACAGGGTGGGCTACGAGCAGTACTTC. Amino acids: CASSYGDRVGYEQYF.

The V gene is TRBV12-3 or TRBV12-4, the J gene TRBJ1-2; possibly TRBD1 for D (5 bases). The ends were cut back, 3 bases at V and 6 bases at J, with 11 bases in the middle. This CDR3 is built from 13 residues. Here the CDR3 DNA reads TGTGCCAGCAGTTTTTCCAGGGTACATGGCTACACCTTC. It codes for CASSFSRVHGYTF.

The chain is built from TRBV6-6 and TRBJ2-1; a possible D gene is TRBD2 (5 bases). This CDR3 has 14 amino acids. Trimming left V 0 bases short and J 6 bases short, with 9 bases between. The V gene's germline CDR1 is MNHNY and CDR2 SVGAGI (reference sequence). The CDR3 nucleotides read TGTGCCAGCAGTTACTCCGAAGGGAGCAATGAGCAGTTCTTC. Translated: CASSYSEGSNEQFF.

This rearrangement joins TRBV9 to TRBJ2-3; D possibly corresponds to TRBD2 (5 bases). Looked up from germline, CDR1 is SGDLS and CDR2 is YYNGEE. The CDR3 covers 16 residues. V was clipped by 0 bases and J by 1 base, with 12 bases between them. The chain's CDR3 is CASSVGVGRGTDTQYF. As DNA, the CDR3 is TGTGCCAGCAGCGTAGGGGTAGGGAGAGGCACAGATACGCAGTATTTT.

The chain carries TRBV6-2 or TRBV6-3 and TRBJ2-2; 9 nucleotides align to TRBD1. V was pared by 1 base and J by 4 bases, with 4 bases of the junction left unmatched. The CDR3 has 16 amino acids. Germline V CDR1 and CDR2: MNHEY, SVGEGT. The CDR3 bases are TGTGCCAGCAGTTACTATGGGACAGGGTCCACCGGGGAGCTGTTTTTT. This encodes CASSYYGTGSTGELFF.

The chain uses TRBV6-9 and TRBJ1-5; D gene unclear. Germline V gives CDR1 MNHGY, CDR2 SVAAGI. The CDR3 extends over 8 amino acids. Here the CDR3 reads CAKQPQHF. CDR3 coding DNA: TGTGCTAAACAGCCCCAGCATTTT.

The chain uses TRBV5-4 and TRBJ2-2, with 12 bases that match TRBD2. V was pared by 4 bases and J by 5 bases, with 9 bases of the junction left unmatched. Germline loops: CDR1 SGHNT, CDR2 YYREEE (reference sequence). The CDR3 runs 17 residues. CDR3 in amino acids: CASSNLAGGPVTGELFF. CDR3 DNA sequence: TGTGCCAGCAGCAATCTAGCGGGGGGGCCGGTGACCGGGGAGCTGTTTTTT.

As DNA, the CDR3 is TGTGCCAGCAGCCTTCTAGCGGGGGAATACAATGAGCAGTTCTTC. Its translation: CASSLLAGEYNEQFF. The V gene is TRBV3-1 (or the pseudogene TRBV3-2), the J gene TRBJ2-1, with 10 positions matching TRBD2. Germline values: CDR1 LGHDT, CDR2 YNNKEL (reference sequence). CDR3 size: 15 residues. V trimming: 4 bases; J trimming: 4 bases; junction bases outside the gene matches: 4.

The chain carries TRBV2 and TRBJ1-4, with 8 bases fitting TRBD1. The CDR3 is 16 residues long. From germline, CDR1 is SNHLY and CDR2 FYNNEI. With V trimmed by 5 bases and J by 0 bases, 5 bases remained unmatched. CDR3 residues: CASSWTGLATNEKLFF. CDR3 in DNA: TGTGCCAGCAGTTGGACAGGGCTTGCAACTAATGAAAAACTGTTTTTT.

The chain links TRBV27 to TRBJ1-4; the D is unclear. The germline gives CDR1 MNHEY, CDR2 SMNVEV (reference sequence). Trimming took 5 bases from V and 8 from J, leaving 15 bases between them. This CDR3 contains 14 residues. CDR3 loop: CASSVETKPEKLFF. The CDR3 DNA follows: TGTGCCAGCAGTGTTGAGACAAAACCGGAAAAACTGTTTTTT.